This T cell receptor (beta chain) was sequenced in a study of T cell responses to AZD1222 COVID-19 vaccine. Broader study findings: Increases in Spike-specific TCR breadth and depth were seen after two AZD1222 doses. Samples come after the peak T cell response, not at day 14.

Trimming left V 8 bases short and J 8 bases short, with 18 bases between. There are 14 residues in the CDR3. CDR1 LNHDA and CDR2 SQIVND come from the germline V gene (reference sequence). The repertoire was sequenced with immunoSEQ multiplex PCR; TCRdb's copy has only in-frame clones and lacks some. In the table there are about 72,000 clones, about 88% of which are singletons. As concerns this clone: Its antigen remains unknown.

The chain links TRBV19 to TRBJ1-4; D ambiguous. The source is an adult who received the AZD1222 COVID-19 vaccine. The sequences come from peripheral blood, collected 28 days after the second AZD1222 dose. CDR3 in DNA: TGTGCCAGTGGAAGACGGGAACGTGCGGAAAAACTGTTTTTT. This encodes CASGRRERAEKLFF.